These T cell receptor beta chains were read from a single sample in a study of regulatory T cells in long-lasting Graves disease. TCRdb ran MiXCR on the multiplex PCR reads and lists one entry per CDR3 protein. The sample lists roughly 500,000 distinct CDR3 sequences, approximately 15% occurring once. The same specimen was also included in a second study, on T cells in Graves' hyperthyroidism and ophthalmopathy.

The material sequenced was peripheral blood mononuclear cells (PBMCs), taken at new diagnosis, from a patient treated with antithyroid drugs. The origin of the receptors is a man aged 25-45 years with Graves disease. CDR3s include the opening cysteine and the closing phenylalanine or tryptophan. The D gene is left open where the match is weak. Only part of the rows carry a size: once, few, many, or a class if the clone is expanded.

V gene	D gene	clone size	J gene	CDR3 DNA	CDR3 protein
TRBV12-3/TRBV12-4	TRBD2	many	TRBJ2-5	TGTGCCAGCAGTGCCCCGGGCGGGAGGGAGACCCAGTACTTC	CASSAPGGRETQYF
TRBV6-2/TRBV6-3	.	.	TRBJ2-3	TGTGCCAGCATAGGCGGCCCTAGCACAGTTACGCAGTATTTT	CASIGGPSTVTQYF
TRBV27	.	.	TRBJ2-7	TGTGCCAGCAGTTTATACGGGGGGCAGTCCTACGAGCAGTACTTC	CASSLYGGQSYEQYF
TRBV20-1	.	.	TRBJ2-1	TGCAGTGCTAGAGTGCCGGGAGCCTCTGAGCAGTTCTTC	CSARVPGASEQFF
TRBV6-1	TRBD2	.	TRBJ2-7	TGTGCCAGCAGCCCACCGGCCCTAGCGGGGATTAACGAGCAGTACTTC	CASSPPALAGINEQYF
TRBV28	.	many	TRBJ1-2	TGTGCCAGCAGTTTAAGGGCAGGGCCCCGCTACACCTTC	CASSLRAGPRYTF
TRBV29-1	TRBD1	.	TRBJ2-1	TGCAGCGTTGTACCTATCGGGACAGACTACAATGAGCAGTTCTTC	CSVVPIGTDYNEQFF
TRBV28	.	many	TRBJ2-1	TGTGCCAGCAGCAAAACCGGGGGCCCCCTCAGAGAGCAGTTCTTC	CASSKTGGPLREQFF
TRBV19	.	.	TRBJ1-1	TGTGCCAGTAGTAGCACCGGGACAATGAACACTGAAGCTTTCTTT	CASSSTGTMNTEAFF
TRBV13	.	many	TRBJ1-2	TGTGCCAGCAGCGGATACCGGACAGCTACTAACTATGGCTACACCTTC	CASSGYRTATNYGYTF
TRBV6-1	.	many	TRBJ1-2	TGTGCCAGCAGGAGGGGCGGCTACACCTTC	CASRRGGYTF
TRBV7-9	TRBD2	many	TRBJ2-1	TGTGCCAGCAGCTACCGGACTAGCGGGACCTACAATGAGCAGTTCTTC	CASSYRTSGTYNEQFF
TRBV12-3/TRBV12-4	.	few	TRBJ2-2	TGTGCCTCCCGGGGGTATAGGGAGCTGTTTTTT	CASRGYRELFF
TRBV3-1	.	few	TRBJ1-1	TGTGCCAGCAGCCACATGAGACAGAACACTGAAGCTTTCTTT	CASSHMRQNTEAFF
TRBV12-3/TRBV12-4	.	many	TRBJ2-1	TGTGCCAGCAACTCAGGGGAGGATGAGCAGTTCTTC	CASNSGEDEQFF